The clone carrying this T cell receptor beta chain turned up a few times. This record belongs to a study of blood T cells in healthy people across ages. Primers used in a second PCR of roughly 7 to 12 cycles were a sample-barcoded 5' primer and a J-beta primer mix. From the 5' RACE reads, TCRdb called clonotypes with MiXCR, one entry per CDR3 protein. This table holds around 1,500,000 distinct CDR3 sequences, 28% found once. There are 15 residues in the CDR3. Trimming at V came to 4 bases and at J to 0 bases, leaving 6 bases not matched to a gene. Per the germline V gene, CDR1 is DFQATT and CDR2 is SNEGSKA (reference sequence).

The chain employs TRBV20-1 and TRBJ2-7; TRBD2 aligns across 10 bases. The receptor comes from a woman younger than 45 in good health. The sequenced material came from blood. The CDR3 DNA is TGCAGTGCTATCTATCCTAGCGGGAGCTCCTACGAGCAGTACTTC. Protein: CSAIYPSGSSYEQYF.